Presented here are 6 T cell receptor beta chains from one specimen sequenced in a study of cytomegalovirus exposure and HLA in healthy donors. 60 Vbeta and 13 Jbeta primers were used in PCR. Clones were sequenced by immunoSEQ multiplex PCR, and TCRdb holds only the in-frame ones, with some missing. The table records 110,000 to 150,000 clones, roughly 10% of them present only once. The sequencing input was PBMCs. These TCRs come from a man aged 50 to 60 in good health and CMV-seronegative.

The chain carries TRBV2 and TRBJ2-7; 10 nucleotides align to TRBD2. Germline CDR1 is SNHLY and CDR2 is FYNNEI. The ends lost 10 bases at V and 6 bases at J; junction bases unmatched: 6. CDR3 length: 12 amino acids. The CDR3 coding sequence is TGTGCCACTCGCCTAGCGGGAGTCGAGCAGTACTTC. Translation gives CATRLAGVEQYF.

Only a few counts were recorded for this clone. The genes are TRBV30 and TRBJ2-7; a weak D match, TRBD2 (5 bases). Looked up from germline, CDR1 is GTSNPN and CDR2 is SVGIG (reference sequence). V dropped 0 bases and J dropped 2 bases, with 8 bases sitting between them. CDR3 length: 13 amino acids. CDR3 amino acids: CAWSVGAAYEQYF. The CDR3 nucleotides read TGTGCCTGGAGTGTAGGAGCGGCCTACGAGCAGTACTTC. Together with reference TRBV30 and TRBJ2-7, the CDR3 gives the full variable domain: SQTIHQWPATLVQPVGSPLSLECTVEGTSNPNLYWYRQAAGRGLQLLFYSVGIGQISSEVPQNLSASRPQDRQFILSSKKLLLSDSGFYLCAWSVGAAYEQYFGPGTRLTVT.

The chain combines TRBV5-1 with TRBJ1-4; D ambiguous. CDR3 length equals 15 residues. V lost 2 bases and J lost 0, with 8 bases in between. Germline V CDR1 and CDR2: SGHRS, YFSETQ. CDR3 DNA sequence: TGCGCCAGCAGCTTCTCTGCAGCAACTAATGAAAAACTGTTTTTT. This gives the protein CASSFSAATNEKLFF.

This clone was observed a handful of times. V and J are TRBV2 and TRBJ1-1; 7 bases map to TRBD1. The CDR3 runs 14 residues. V shed 11 bases and J 6 bases; nucleotides not matched to a gene: 15. The germline V gene has CDR1 SNHLY and CDR2 FYNNEI. The CDR3 loop reads CALAGPRGGSEAFF. DNA of the CDR3: TGTGCCCTCGCGGGCCCAAGAGGGGGCTCTGAAGCTTTCTTT. Looking up the rest from reference TRBV2 and TRBJ1-1 gives the full variable domain: EPEVTQTPSHQVTQMGQEVILRCVPISNHLYFYWYRQILGQKVEFLVSFYNNEISEKSEIFDDQFSVERPDGSNFTLKIRSTKLEDSAMYFCALAGPRGGSEAFFGQGTRLTVV.

The V and J genes are TRBV19 and TRBJ1-2; 10 bases fit TRBD1. The CDR3 sequence is 14 residues long. Germline CDR1 reads LNHDA; CDR2 reads SQIVND (reference sequence). V lost 5 bases and J lost 6; bases outside the gene matches: 6. The DNA of the CDR3 is TGTGCCAGTAGTGTTCGGGACAGGGGAGATGGCTACACCTTC. Its protein is CASSVRDRGDGYTF.

This clone was observed a few times. The chain carries TRBV5-4 and TRBJ1-2, with 7 bases lining up with TRBD1. Germline CDR1 SGHNT, CDR2 YYREEE (reference sequence). Unmatched junction bases numbered 4, after V lost 2 bases and J lost 3 bases. The CDR3 is made up of 14 amino acids. The CDR3 DNA reads as TGTGCCAGCAGCTTCGGGACAGAGGACTATGGCTACACCTTC. It is translated as CASSFGTEDYGYTF.